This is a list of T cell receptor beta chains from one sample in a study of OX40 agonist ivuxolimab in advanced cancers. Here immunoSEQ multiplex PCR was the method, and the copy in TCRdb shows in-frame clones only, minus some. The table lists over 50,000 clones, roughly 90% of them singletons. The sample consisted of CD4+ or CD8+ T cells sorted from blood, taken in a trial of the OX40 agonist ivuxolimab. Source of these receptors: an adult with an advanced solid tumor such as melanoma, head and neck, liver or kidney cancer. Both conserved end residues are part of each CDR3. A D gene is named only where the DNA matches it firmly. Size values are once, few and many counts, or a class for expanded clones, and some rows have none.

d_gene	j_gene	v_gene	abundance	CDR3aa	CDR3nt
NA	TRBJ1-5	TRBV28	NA	CASSVGAWNQPQHF	TGTGCCAGCAGTGTAGGGGCGTGGAATCAGCCCCAGCATTTT
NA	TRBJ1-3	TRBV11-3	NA	CASSKGPKGSEGSGNTIYF	TGTGCCAGCAGCAAGGGACCCAAAGGTTCTGAGGGCTCTGGAAACACCATATATTTT
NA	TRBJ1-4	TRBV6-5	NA	CASSYSIREKLFF	TGTGCCAGCAGTTACTCGATAAGAGAAAAACTGTTTTTT
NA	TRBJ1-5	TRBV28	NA	CASSPGQTNQPQHF	TGTGCCAGCAGTCCAGGACAGACTAATCAGCCCCAGCATTTT
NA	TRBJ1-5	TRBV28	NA	CASTSNQPQHF	TGTGCCAGCACTAGCAATCAGCCCCAGCATTTT
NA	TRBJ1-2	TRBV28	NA	CASSPRGARGYTF	TGTGCCAGCAGTCCCCGAGGGGCGCGGGGCTACACCTTC
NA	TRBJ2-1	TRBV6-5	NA	CASSLTGSYNEQFF	TGTGCCAGCAGTCTGACTGGGTCCTACAATGAGCAGTTCTTC
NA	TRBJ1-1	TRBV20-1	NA	CSAIRLTEAFF	TGCAGTGCTATCCGGCTCACTGAAGCTTTCTTT
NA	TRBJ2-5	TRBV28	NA	CASSLPRTEQETQYF	TGTGCCAGCAGTTTACCCCGGACAGAGCAAGAGACCCAGTACTTC
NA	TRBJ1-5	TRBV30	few	CAWSSSQNQPQHF	TGTGCCTGGAGTAGCAGTCAGAATCAGCCCCAGCATTTT
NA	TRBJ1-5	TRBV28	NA	CASSPIGGGQPQHF	TGTGCCAGCAGCCCGATCGGGGGGGGACAGCCCCAGCATTTT
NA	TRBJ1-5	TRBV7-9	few	CASSQDGFNQPQHF	TGTGCCAGCAGCCAGGACGGATTCAATCAGCCCCAGCATTTT
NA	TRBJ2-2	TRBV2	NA	CASRDSHTGELFF	TGTGCCAGCAGGGACAGCCACACCGGGGAGCTGTTTTTT
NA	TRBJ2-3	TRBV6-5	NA	CASSSSPRGYTQYF	TGTGCCAGCAGTTCCTCGCCGAGGGGATATACGCAGTATTTT
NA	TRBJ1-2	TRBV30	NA	CAWSYRYLKPGGLLGYTF	TGTGCCTGGAGTTACCGATACCTTAAGCCCGGGGGGCTGCTTGGCTACACCTTC
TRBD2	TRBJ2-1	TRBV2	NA	CASSLAGVYNEQFF	TGTGCCAGCAGTCTAGCGGGAGTCTACAATGAGCAGTTCTTC
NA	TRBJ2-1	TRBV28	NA	CASSFGTLAHNEQFF	TGTGCCAGCAGTTTTGGGACCCTAGCCCACAATGAGCAGTTCTTC
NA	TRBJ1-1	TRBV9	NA	CASSVVGNPEAFF	TGTGCCAGCAGCGTAGTAGGGAATCCTGAAGCTTTCTTT
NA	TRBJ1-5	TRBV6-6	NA	CASSKGDMENQPQHF	TGTGCCAGCAGTAAGGGGGACATGGAGAATCAGCCCCAGCATTTT
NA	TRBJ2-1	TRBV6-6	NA	CASSENEQFF	TGTGCCAGCAGCGAGAATGAGCAGTTCTTC
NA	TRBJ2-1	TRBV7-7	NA	CASSLGAGPYNEQFF	TGTGCTAGCAGCTTAGGTGCGGGACCTTACAATGAGCAGTTCTTC
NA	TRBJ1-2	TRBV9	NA	CASSVMSGRVDGYTF	TGTGCCAGCAGCGTAATGTCAGGGCGGGTAGATGGCTACACCTTC